These 4 T cell receptor beta chains share one sample of origin, sequenced in a study of shared clonotypes between healthy human individuals. Positive CCR7 selection of CD45RO-negative cells yielded the naive CD8 cells, and terminally differentiated effector memory CD45RA+ cells were excluded. The protocol was immunoSEQ multiplex PCR, while the TCRdb copy is restricted to in-frame clones and leaves out a portion. The table lists roughly 2.1 million clones, 90% to 95% of them singletons. The sequenced material came from naive CD8+ T cells from PBMCs. The receptors originated from a man aged 18 to 29 in good health. Some clones in this sample may be carry-over from other donors' samples.

This chain links TRBV19 with TRBJ2-5; D may be TRBD2 (5 bases). The CDR3 has 15 residues. Germline values: CDR1 LNHDA, CDR2 SQIVND (reference sequence). Trimming cost V 1 base and J 2 bases, with 11 bases left between them. Written as DNA, the CDR3 is TGTGCCAGTAGTATAGGGGCGGGCTGGCAAGAGACCCAGTACTTC. This sequence encodes CASSIGAGWQETQYF.

The CDR3, as DNA: TGTGCCAGCAGCGAAGGGGCCAGCGGGAGGTTATACAATGAGCAGTTCTTC. Translated, it gives CASSEGASGRLYNEQFF. The V gene is TRBV7-2, the J gene TRBJ2-1, with 9 bases fitting TRBD2. Germline assignment: CDR1 SGHTA and CDR2 FQGNSA. This CDR3 contains 17 residues. J gave up 4 bases and V 5 bases, and 12 bases lay outside the gene matches. Together with reference TRBV7-2 and TRBJ2-1, the CDR3 gives the full variable domain: GAGVSQSPSNKVTEKGKDVELRCDPISGHTALYWYRQSLGQGLEFLIYFQGNSAPDKSGLPSDRFSAERTGGSVSTLTIQRTQQEDSAVYLCASSEGASGRLYNEQFFGPGTRLTVL.

The chain couples TRBV9 to TRBJ1-2, with D possibly TRBD1 on 5 matching bases. This CDR3 is built from 14 residues. Germline CDR1 is SGDLS and CDR2 is YYNGEE. With 6 bases removed from V and 4 bases from J, the gap between germline ends came to 16 bases. CDR3 in DNA: TGTGCCAGCACCCTATCCGGGACGGCCTATGGCTACACCTTC. Translating gives CASTLSGTAYGYTF.

Notes on this clone: Other nucleotide sequences from this sample produce the same CDR3. The CDR3 here is CASSLRQGAYEQYF. Here the CDR3 DNA reads TGTGCCAGCAGTTTGAGACAGGGGGCTTACGAGCAGTACTTC. J is TRBJ2-7 and V is TRBV27; 10 bases are shared with TRBD1. Germline CDR1 is MNHEY and CDR2 is SMNVEV (reference sequence). The CDR3 loop spans 14 amino acids. Trimming took 3 bases from V and 4 from J; bases not matched to a gene: 3.